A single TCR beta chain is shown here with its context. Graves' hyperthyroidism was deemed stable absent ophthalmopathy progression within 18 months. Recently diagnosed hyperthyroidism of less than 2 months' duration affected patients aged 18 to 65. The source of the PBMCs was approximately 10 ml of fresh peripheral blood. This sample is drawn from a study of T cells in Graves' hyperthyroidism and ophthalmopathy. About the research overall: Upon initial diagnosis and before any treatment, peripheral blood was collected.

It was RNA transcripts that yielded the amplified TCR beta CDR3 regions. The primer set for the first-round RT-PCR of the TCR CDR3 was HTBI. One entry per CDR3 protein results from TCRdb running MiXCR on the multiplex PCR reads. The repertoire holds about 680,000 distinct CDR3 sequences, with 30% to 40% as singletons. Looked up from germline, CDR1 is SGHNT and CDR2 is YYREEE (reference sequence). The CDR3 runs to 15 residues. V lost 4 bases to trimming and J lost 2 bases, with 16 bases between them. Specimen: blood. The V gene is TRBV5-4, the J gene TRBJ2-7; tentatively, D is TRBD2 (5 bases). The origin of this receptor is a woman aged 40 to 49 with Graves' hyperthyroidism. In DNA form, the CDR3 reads TGTGCCAGCAGCGTTGGGAGAGGCTACACCTACGAGCAGTACTTC. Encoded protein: CASSVGRGYTYEQYF.